This T cell receptor beta chain came from a study of blood T cell repertoires in COVID-19. Study summary: Whether acute or convalescent, the COVID-19 samples came from the United States, Italy and Spain. PBMCs, B-cell-depleted T cells, or T cells were the source of the cDNA or gDNA that made up the material.

Germline lookup yields CDR1 ENHRY and CDR2 SYGVKD. J was trimmed by 3 bases and V by 3 bases; bases with no gene match: 11. This CDR3 is 18 amino acids long. Per the original data handling: Reference gene primer amplification gave estimated nucleated cell counts. TCRdb's table, derived via immunoSEQ multiplex PCR, lists solely in-frame clones and lacks some. That table supplies the V and J calls and clone size; D and trimming were determined from the DNA. Of 150,000 to 200,000 clones in the sample, roughly four fifths were seen once. This TCR was recovered from a human donor with acute or convalescent COVID-19. The donor label of this sample is uncertain. Sample: peripheral blood. The rearrangement uses TRBV10-3 and TRBJ1-6, with 7 nucleotides matching TRBD1. CDR3 DNA sequence: TGTGCCATCAGTGACCCCCGGGAAGGGGGCGGCTATAATTCACCCCTCCACTTT. Translation gives CAISDPREGGGYNSPLHF.